The 27 T cell receptor beta chains reported below all come from one sample, sequenced in a study of metastatic and nonmetastatic thyroid tumors (TCRdb year 2020). Before undergoing thyroid surgery, none of the patients had been given any kind of treatment. Libraries were made using PCR. Reads for this sample came from an Illumina HiSeq 4000. The public reads were run again by TCRdb, first through fastp at Q25 and then through MiXCR, and only productive beta chains were kept. A total of 20,000 to 25,000 clones appear in this sample, around 21% of them only once. The ten largest account for approximately 30% of the sample. The sequencing input was blood. The receptors come from a female donor with papillary thyroid cancer or a benign thyroid nodule (not recorded which). Some clones in this sample may be carry-over from other donors' samples.

This clone was seen a handful of times. The rearrangement joins TRBV11-2 to TRBJ2-3, with a weak D call TRBD1 (6 bases). Germline CDR1 reads SGHAT; CDR2 reads FQNNGV. With 9 bases removed from V and 1 base from J, the gap between germline ends came to 14 bases. The CDR3 contains 14 residues. The CDR3 coding sequence is TGTGCCAGAGGTACAGGGTTCGGCACAGATACGCAGTATTTT. Protein: CARGTGFGTDTQYF.

This clone was picked up many times. CDR3 nucleotides: TGTGCCAGCAGCTTAAGACAGGGGGCGGATGAGCAGTTCTTC. This encodes CASSLRQGADEQFF. V and J are TRBV11-2 and TRBJ2-1; 10 bases are shared with TRBD1. V dropped 2 bases and J dropped 8; count of bases not matched to a gene: 3. The CDR3 runs to 14 residues. Germline V gives CDR1 SGHAT, CDR2 FQNNGV.

In this sample, this clone turned up once. This chain uses TRBV20-1 with TRBJ1-6; unclear D gene. The germline V and J ends were trimmed by 3 bases and 7 bases, with 16 bases remaining between them. CDR1 is DFQATT, CDR2 SNEGSKA, per germline (reference sequence). This CDR3 spans 15 amino acids. Here the CDR3 DNA reads TGCAGTGCTAGCGAGGGCAGGCTTTTAAATTCACCCCTCCACTTT. Its translation is CSASEGRLLNSPLHF.

This clone was counted ten times or more. The V call is TRBV20-1, the J call TRBJ2-1, with 11 positions matching TRBD2. J lost 2 bases, V lost 6 bases, and 3 bases had no gene match. The V gene's germline CDR1 is DFQATT and CDR2 SNEGSKA (reference sequence). The CDR3 extends over 14 amino acids. The CDR3 loop reads CSAPSGRTYNEQFF. The DNA for the CDR3 is TGCAGTGCCCCTAGCGGGAGGACCTACAATGAGCAGTTCTTC.

The gene calls are TRBV30 and TRBJ1-1, with 8 bases lining up with TRBD1. Germline CDR1 GTSNPN, CDR2 SVGIG (reference sequence). The V gene end was trimmed by 3 bases and the J gene end by 5 bases; junction bases not matched to a gene: 8. The CDR3 spans 14 residues. This CDR3 reads CAWSQGASGTEAFF. CDR3 sequence (DNA): TGTGCCTGGAGCCAGGGGGCATCGGGTACTGAAGCTTTCTTT.

As for this clone: One junction end does not reproduce the germline sequence, and a read error may be involved. The CDR3 loop reads CSASWTSGRYEHYF. CDR3 nucleotide sequence: TGCAGTGCTAGCTGGACTAGCGGCCGGTACGAGCATTACTTC. J is TRBJ2-7 and V is TRBV20-1; 10 bases align to TRBD2. CDR1 is DFQATT, CDR2 SNEGSKA, per germline (reference sequence). The CDR3 loop spans 14 amino acids.

A note on this clone: One end of the junction does not line up with germline, which may come from a read error. The chain combines TRBV6-1 with TRBJ2-1; 10 positions match TRBD2. CDR1 is MNHNS and CDR2 is SASEGT in the germline V gene. The CDR3 covers 15 residues. The CDR3 loop is CASSGIAGGVNEKFF. CDR3 DNA sequence: TGTGCCAGCAGTGGAATAGCGGGAGGTGTCAATGAGAAGTTCTTC.

This clone was recorded at least ten times. The J gene is TRBJ2-1, the V gene TRBV4-3; 9 bases map to TRBD2. Germline CDR1 and CDR2: LGHNA and YSLEER. V was pared by 2 bases and J by 7 bases, with 6 bases of the junction left unmatched. The CDR3 is made up of 15 amino acids. The CDR3 nucleotides read TGCGCCAGCAGCCAAAGCGGGAGGATAAGGAATGAGCAGTTCTTC. Translated: CASSQSGRIRNEQFF.

This rearrangement joins TRBV28 to TRBJ1-1; unclear D gene. Trimming shortened V by 6 bases and J by 0 bases, and 11 bases separated the two germline ends. Germline V gene lookup returns CDR1 MDHEN and CDR2 SYDVKM. This CDR3 region has 14 residues. The DNA for the CDR3 is TGTGCCAGCAGCCCCCCCAGCATGAACACTGAAGCTTTCTTT. This encodes CASSPPSMNTEAFF.

This clone appeared a few times. This chain uses TRBV19 with TRBJ2-7; 9 nucleotides agree with TRBD2. The CDR3 consists of 14 residues. The germline V gene encodes CDR1 LNHDA and CDR2 SQIVND (reference sequence). Losses at the gene ends were 10 bases for V and 2 bases for J; bases not matched to a gene: 9. CDR3 in amino acids: CAIPGAGGTYEQYF. For the CDR3, the DNA is TGTGCCATTCCTGGGGCGGGAGGGACCTACGAGCAGTACTTC.

This clone showed up many times. The genes are TRBV20-1 and TRBJ2-7; 7 bases fit TRBD1. V lost 6 bases, J lost 4 bases, and 6 bases stayed unmatched. Germline CDR1 DFQATT, CDR2 SNEGSKA (reference sequence). The CDR3 consists of 12 residues. CDR3 bases: TGCAGTGCCCCAAGGGGGCGGTACGAGCAGTACTTC. Translated, it gives CSAPRGRYEQYF.

The table lists this clone with many counts. CDR3 region: CASSRGEGHNNLTPQETQYF. In DNA form, the CDR3 reads TGTGCCAGCAGCCGCGGGGAGGGACACAATAACCTTACGCCCCAAGAGACCCAGTACTTC. The chain is built from TRBV7-2 and TRBJ2-5; maybe TRBD2 (7 bases). This CDR3 has 20 residues. The ends were cut back, 5 bases at V and 1 base at J, with 29 bases in the middle. Germline loops: CDR1 SGHTA, CDR2 FQGNSA.

As for this clone: A junction boundary mismatches the germline segment, possibly from a read error. The chain recombines TRBV11-2 with TRBJ1-1; D is perhaps TRBD1 (5 bases). The CDR3 spans 17 residues. Germline CDR1 reads SGHAT; CDR2 reads FQNNGV. CDR3 DNA sequence: TGTGCCAGCAGATTAGGGGCCTCGGCGTGGATGAACACTGAAGCTTTATTT. Translating it yields CASRLGASAWMNTEALF.

This chain connects TRBV27 to TRBJ2-7; D remains unclear. The CDR3 runs to 13 residues. Between the trimmed V and J ends, which lost 4 bases and 5 bases, there was a span of 12 bases. The germline gives CDR1 MNHEY, CDR2 SMNVEV (reference sequence). The CDR3 here is CASSYLDNHEQYF. The DNA of the CDR3 is TGTGCCAGCAGTTACCTAGACAACCACGAGCAGTACTTC.

This sequence joins TRBV5-6 and TRBJ1-5; TRBD1 is a possible D gene (5 bases). The CDR3 sequence is 15 residues long. The V gene's germline CDR1 is SGHDT and CDR2 YYEEEE. The V and J ends lost 4 bases and 1 base respectively, with 12 bases between them. CDR3 nucleotide sequence: TGTGCCAGCAGCCTAAACAGGAGAAGCAATCAGCCCCAGCATTTT. It is translated as CASSLNRRSNQPQHF.

The chain employs TRBV2 and TRBJ2-7; possible D gene TRBD1, 5 bases. From germline, CDR1 is SNHLY and CDR2 FYNNEI. The V and J ends lost 2 bases and 3 bases respectively, with 5 bases between them. The CDR3 runs 12 residues. CDR3 region: CASSEQGYEQYV. DNA for the CDR3: TGTGCCAGCAGTGAACAGGGCTACGAGCAGTACGTC.

This rearrangement joins TRBV9 to TRBJ1-3; D possibly corresponds to TRBD1 (6 bases). Looked up from germline, CDR1 is SGDLS and CDR2 is YYNGEE. The CDR3 length is 13 residues. V was pared by 7 bases and J by 2 bases, with 10 bases between. Written as DNA, the CDR3 is TGTGCCAGCCTGGACAGTACTGGAAACACCATATATTTT. Its translation: CASLDSTGNTIYF.

This clone has at least ten counts. In nucleotides, the CDR3 is TGCGCCAGCAGCTCCCGTCCCGGGACAGGGGCTGGGGCCAACGTCCTGACTTTC. Its protein product is CASSSRPGTGAGANVLTF. The gene calls are TRBV5-1 and TRBJ2-6, with 10 positions matching TRBD1. The CDR3 has 18 amino acids. CDR1 and CDR2 from the germline V gene are SGHRS and YFSETQ. J was trimmed by 2 bases and V by 3 bases; bases with no gene match: 8. The full variable domain, its missing parts supplied by reference TRBV5-1 and TRBJ2-6, is KAGVTQTPRYLIKTRGQQVTLSCSPISGHRSVSWYQQTPGQGLQFLFEYFSETQRNKGNFPGRFSGRQFSNSRSEMNVSTLELGDSALYLCASSSRPGTGAGANVLTFGAGSRLTVL.

This clone was detected ten times or more. The junction departs from the called germline gene at one end, perhaps through a read error. This chain joins TRBV27 and TRBJ2-1, with D perhaps matching TRBD2 (6 bases). CDR3 length equals 15 residues. Germline CDR1 and CDR2: MNHEY and SMNVEV (reference sequence). CDR3 sequence: CASSRSGLLYNGQFF. DNA for the CDR3: TGTGCCAGCAGTCGCAGCGGGTTACTCTACAATGGGCAGTTCTTC.

By proportion, this clone is medium-sized. The gene calls are TRBV28 and TRBJ2-7, with TRBD2 as a possible D gene (5 bases). V shed 8 bases and J shed 0 bases, with 11 bases lying between them. This CDR3 spans 13 amino acids. CDR1 and CDR2 (germline): MDHEN, SYDVKM. Here the CDR3 reads CASEDFLSYEQYF. The CDR3 region has the DNA TGTGCCAGCGAGGACTTTCTCTCCTACGAGCAGTACTTC.

The chain recombines TRBV11-1 with TRBJ1-4, with D possibly being TRBD1 (5 bases). This CDR3 has 21 residues. Trimming took off 7 bases at V and 8 bases at J, with 38 bases between the two ends. The germline CDR1 and CDR2 sequences are SGHAT and FQDESV (reference sequence). CDR3 protein: CASIYPRPLAPERGVWEKLFF. The DNA of the CDR3 is TGTGCCAGCATCTACCCCCGTCCCCTCGCGCCCGAACGGGGGGTTTGGGAAAAACTGTTTTTT.

V and J are TRBV6-1 and TRBJ2-7; 8 bases match TRBD1. The CDR3 sequence is 13 residues long. The germline gives CDR1 MNHNS, CDR2 SASEGT. V was clipped by 6 bases and J by 4 bases; unmatched bases: 5. CDR3 loop: CASRGTGNYEQYF. In nucleotides, the CDR3 is TGTGCCAGCAGAGGGACAGGAAATTACGAGCAGTACTTC.

The V call is TRBV3-1, the J call TRBJ1-2; tentatively, D is TRBD1 (6 bases). The CDR3 length is 15 residues. The ends were cut back, 4 bases at V and 5 bases at J, with 17 bases in the middle. CDR1 and CDR2 (germline): LGHDT, YNNKEL (reference sequence). The CDR3 DNA follows: TGTGCCAGCAGCCCAGGGGACCGCCTATTGTATGGCTACACCTTC. It encodes CASSPGDRLLYGYTF.

In this sample, this clone turned up many times. The chain couples TRBV28 to TRBJ2-5; 7 nucleotides match TRBD2. In germline, CDR1 is MDHEN, CDR2 SYDVKM. The CDR3 is made up of 19 amino acids. V trimming: 3 bases; J trimming: 7 bases; junction bases outside the gene matches: 23. CDR3 in DNA: TGTGCCAGCAGTTTCGTGGCGGGAGAATCCGCGGGCCCTCAGGGGACCCAGTACTTC. Protein product: CASSFVAGESAGPQGTQYF.

This clone is termed medium-sized. The chain is built from TRBV28 and TRBJ1-1, with D maybe TRBD1 (5 bases). From germline, CDR1 is MDHEN and CDR2 SYDVKM. The CDR3 sequence is 16 residues long. Trimming took 10 bases from V and 3 from J, leaving 24 bases between them. The CDR3 coding sequence is TGTGCCAAAGCCGGGGAGGAGGGGCATTCGGACACTGAAGCTTTCTTT. Translation gives CAKAGEEGHSDTEAFF. The variable domain in full, completed from reference TRBV28 and TRBJ1-1, reads DVKVTQSSRYLVKRTGEKVFLECVQDMDHENMFWYRQDPGLGLRLIYFSYDVKMKEKGDIPEGYSVSREKKERFSLILESASTNQTSMYLCAKAGEEGHSDTEAFFGQGTRLTVV.

This clone was detected many times. This CDR3 is CASSPGQGSGGANVLTF. DNA for the CDR3: TGTGCCAGCTCTCCGGGACAGGGATCGGGAGGGGCCAACGTCCTGACTTTC. The V gene is TRBV9, the J gene TRBJ2-6; 9 bases are shared with TRBD1. Germline V gene lookup returns CDR1 SGDLS and CDR2 YYNGEE. The CDR3 spans 17 residues. The V gene end was trimmed by 7 bases and the J gene end by 4 bases; junction bases not matched to a gene: 12.

This clone showed up many times. This may come from a read error, since a much larger clone is one base off. The chain links TRBV12-3 or TRBV12-4 to TRBJ2-1, with unresolved D. This CDR3 has 14 amino acids. The CDR3 DNA sequence: TGTGCCAGCAGTTTTACTAACAAAGACAATGAGCAGCTCTTC. This codes for CASSFTNKDNEQLF.